This paragraph covers one TCR beta chain sequence. This sample also contains other DNA sequences that code for the same CDR3. The germline V and J ends were trimmed by 4 bases and 5 bases, with 5 bases remaining between them. The CDR3 spans 11 residues. In germline, CDR1 is MDHEN, CDR2 SYDVKM. How the authors handled the data: Estimation of nucleated cell counts was performed using reference gene primer amplification. Generated by immunoSEQ multiplex PCR, the TCRdb table keeps only in-frame clones and is missing some. Clone size and the V and J calls come from that table; the DNA yielded D and trimming. The data contain hundreds of thousands of clones, around 88% of them singletons. The source of the sample is a study of blood T cell repertoires in COVID-19. Resolution of symptoms, clearance, or two negative PCRs was present in recovered Cohort 3 donors.

The V and J genes are TRBV28 and TRBJ1-2; D is uncertain. The sample consisted of PBMCs or T cells enriched from blood (not recorded which). The TCR originated in a woman in her twenties or thirties who had recovered from COVID-19. CDR3 DNA sequence: TGTGCCAGCAGTTCGCGATATGGCTACACCTTC. This translates into CASSSRYGYTF.